The clone carrying this T cell receptor beta chain was found a few times. The antigen is not known. These data come from a study of CD8 T cells in ankylosing spondylitis. Study results and caveats: Characteristic of ankylosing spondylitis blood, it appeared, was a TCR beta motif comprising several highly homologous variants.

MiXCR, applied by TCRdb to the 5' RACE reads, yields one record per CDR3 protein. Here the sample spans around 890,000 distinct CDR3 sequences, 10% to 15% being singletons. The germline CDR1 and CDR2 sequences are SQVTM and ANQGSEA. The CDR3 is made up of 13 amino acids. V was trimmed by 7 bases and J by 0 bases, leaving 13 bases between them. What was sequenced was blood, either unsorted or a sorted T cell fraction (not recorded which). This sequence originates from a male donor with ankylosing spondylitis. J is TRBJ2-7 and V is TRBV29-1, with D possibly being TRBD1 or TRBD2 (5 bases each). The CDR3 DNA is TGCAGCGGGTGGGGACGGAACTCCTACGAGCAGTACTTC. Encoded protein: CSGWGRNSYEQYF.